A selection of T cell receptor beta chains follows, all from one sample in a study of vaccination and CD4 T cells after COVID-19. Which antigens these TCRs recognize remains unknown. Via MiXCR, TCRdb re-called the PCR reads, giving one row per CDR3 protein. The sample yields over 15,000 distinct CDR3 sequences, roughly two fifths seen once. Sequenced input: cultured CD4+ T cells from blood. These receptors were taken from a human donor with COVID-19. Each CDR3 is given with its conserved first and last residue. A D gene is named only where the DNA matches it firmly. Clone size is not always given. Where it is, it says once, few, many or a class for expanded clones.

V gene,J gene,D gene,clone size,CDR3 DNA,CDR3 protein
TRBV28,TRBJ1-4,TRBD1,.,TGTGCCAGCAACCAGGGGGCAACTAATGAAAAACTGTTTTTT,CASNQGATNEKLFF
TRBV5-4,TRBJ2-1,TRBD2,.,TGTGCCAGCAGCCCTCCGGGACTAGCGGGGGGCCGGAATGAGCAGTTCTTC,CASSPPGLAGGRNEQFF
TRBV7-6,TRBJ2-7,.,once,TGTGCCAGCAGCTTGTCGGCCGGGGGGCAAAGGAACGAGCAGTACTTC,CASSLSAGGQRNEQYF
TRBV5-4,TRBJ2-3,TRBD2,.,TGTGCCAGCAGTTCGGGGGGAAGCACAGATACGCAGTATTTT,CASSSGGSTDTQYF
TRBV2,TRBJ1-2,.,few,TGTGCCAGCAGTGAAGTTGGACAGTCTTATGGCTACACCTTC,CASSEVGQSYGYTF
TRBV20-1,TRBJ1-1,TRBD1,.,TGCAGTGCTAGAGATCATTCGACAGGGTGGGGCACTGAAGCTTTCTTT,CSARDHSTGWGTEAFF
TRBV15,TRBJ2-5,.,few,TGTGCCACCAGCGAAGGGCGGGAGACCCAGTACTTC,CATSEGRETQYF
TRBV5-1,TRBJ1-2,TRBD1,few,TGCGCCAGCAGCTTGGATGCAGGGGGGGGCTACACCTTC,CASSLDAGGGYTF
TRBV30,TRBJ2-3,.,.,TGTGCCTGGAGTGATGGGGCGGCAGATACGCAGTATTTT,CAWSDGAADTQYF
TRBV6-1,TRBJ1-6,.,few,TGTGCCAGCAGGACGATGGGGTTCGCCTCACCCCTCCACTTT,CASRTMGFASPLHF
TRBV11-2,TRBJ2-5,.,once,TGTGCCAGCAGCTTAGACCTATCCCAAGAGACCCAGTACTTC,CASSLDLSQETQYF
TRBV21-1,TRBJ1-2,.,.,TGTGCCAGCAGCAAAGCCGTTCCCTATGGCTACACCTTC,CASSKAVPYGYTF
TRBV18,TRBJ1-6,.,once,TGTGCCAGCTCACCAGGTCCAGTTTCTGGGGGTTCACCCCTCCACTTT,CASSPGPVSGGSPLHF
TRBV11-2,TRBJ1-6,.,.,TGTGCCAGCAGCTTAGTTGGCAGGGCTAACAGGTCGGGGAATTCACCCCTCCACTTT,CASSLVGRANRSGNSPLHF
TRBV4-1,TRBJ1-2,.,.,TGCGCCAGCAGCCAAGGGGGTTTGGATGGCTACACCTTC,CASSQGGLDGYTF
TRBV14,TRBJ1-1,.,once,TGTGCCAGCAGCCCCCGCGGGGCCAGGGTGAACACTGAAGCTTTCTTT,CASSPRGARVNTEAFF
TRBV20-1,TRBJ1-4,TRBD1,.,TGCAGTGCTACACATGGGACAGGCGCTAATGAAAAACTGTTTTTT,CSATHGTGANEKLFF
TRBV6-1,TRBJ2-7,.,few,TGTGCCAGCAGAACCGCAGGGCAGACCTACGAGCAGTACTTC,CASRTAGQTYEQYF
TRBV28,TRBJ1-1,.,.,TGTGCCAGCAGAACCTCAGACAGGAGTAATACGGCTGAAGCTTTCTTT,CASRTSDRSNTAEAFF
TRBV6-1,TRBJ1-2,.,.,TGTGCCAGCGGGACGATGGGCTATGGCTACACCTTC,CASGTMGYGYTF
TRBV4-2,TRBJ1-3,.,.,TGTGCCAGCAGCCAAGCCAGGCAGGGACCCTACTCTGGAAACACCATATATTTT,CASSQARQGPYSGNTIYF
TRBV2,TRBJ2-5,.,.,TGTGCCAGCTATCGAGGACAGTACCAAGAGACCCAGTACTTC,CASYRGQYQETQYF
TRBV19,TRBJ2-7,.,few,TGTGCCAGTAGTATAGAACGACAAGGCGAGCAGTACTTC,CASSIERQGEQYF
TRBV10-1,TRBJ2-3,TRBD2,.,TGCGCCAGCAGTGATAGCGGGTTGAAAGACAGCACAGATACGCAGTATTTT,CASSDSGLKDSTDTQYF
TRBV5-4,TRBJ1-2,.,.,TGTGCCAGCGTGCGGTCCTCTTCCTATGGCTACACCTTC,CASVRSSSYGYTF
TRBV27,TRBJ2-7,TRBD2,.,TGTGCCAGCATCTCTAGCGGGGGGGCCTGGGGCGAGCAGTACTTC,CASISSGGAWGEQYF
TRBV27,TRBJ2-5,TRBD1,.,TGTGCCAGCAGAGGACAGGGGAAGGTTCGTGAGACCCAGTACTTC,CASRGQGKVRETQYF
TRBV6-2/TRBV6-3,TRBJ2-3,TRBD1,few,TGTGCCAGCAGTTACCCGACAGGGAACACAGATACGCAGTATTTT,CASSYPTGNTDTQYF
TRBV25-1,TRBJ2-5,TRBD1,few,TGTGCCAGCAGTGAATATGACAGGGGGGCCAGGACCCAGTACTTC,CASSEYDRGARTQYF
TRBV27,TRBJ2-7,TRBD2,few,TGTGCCAGCAGTTTCGGGGGACTAGCGGGTTACGAGCAGTACTTC,CASSFGGLAGYEQYF
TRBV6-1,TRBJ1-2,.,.,TGTGCCAGCAGTGAAGAAGTCGGACGTTCGGCATATGGCTACACCTTC,CASSEEVGRSAYGYTF
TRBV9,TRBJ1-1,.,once,TGTGCCAGCAGCGTAGCGGGAACCACTGAAGCTTTCTTT,CASSVAGTTEAFF
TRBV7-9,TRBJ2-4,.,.,TGTGCCAGCAGCTCGTCTAGAGGGGTCAGCAGAAACATTCAGTACTTC,CASSSSRGVSRNIQYF
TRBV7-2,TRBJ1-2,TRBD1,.,TGTGCCAGCAGCCCTGGGGACAGAGCTAACTATGGCTACACCTTC,CASSPGDRANYGYTF
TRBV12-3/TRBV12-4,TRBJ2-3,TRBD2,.,TGTGCCAGCAGCCGCTTGCTAGCGGGGGTGGGAGATACGCAGTATTTT,CASSRLLAGVGDTQYF
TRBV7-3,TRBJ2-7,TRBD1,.,TGTGCCAGCAGCCCGGGACAGGGGCAGGACCACGAGCAGTACTTC,CASSPGQGQDHEQYF
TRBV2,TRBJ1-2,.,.,TGTGCCAGCAGTTCTGCGGCCGCTCCTGGCTACACCTTC,CASSSAAAPGYTF
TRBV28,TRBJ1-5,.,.,TGTGCCAGCCGCCAAGGGGAGGGCAATCAGCCCCAGCATTTT,CASRQGEGNQPQHF
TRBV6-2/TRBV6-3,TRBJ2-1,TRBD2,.,TGTGCCAGCAGTGCCCAAAGACTAGCGGGGGGGCGGTACAATGAGCAGTTCTTC,CASSAQRLAGGRYNEQFF
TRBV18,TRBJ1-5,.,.,TGTGCCAGCTCACCGGAGGAACAGCGAATAGCCCAGCATTTT,CASSPEEQRIAQHF
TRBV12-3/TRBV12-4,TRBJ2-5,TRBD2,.,TGTGCCAGCAGAAACTCAGGAGCGGGGGGATACGAGACCCAGTACTTC,CASRNSGAGGYETQYF
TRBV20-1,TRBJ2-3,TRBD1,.,TGCAGTGCAAAGGGACAGGGGGCGTTGGATACGCAGTATTTT,CSAKGQGALDTQYF
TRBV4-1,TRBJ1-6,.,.,TGCGCCAGCAGCCAACGGCGTGAATCACCCCTCCACTTT,CASSQRRESPLHF
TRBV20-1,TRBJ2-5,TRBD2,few,TGCAGTGCTCCGGGACTAGCGGTAGGGGAGACCCAGTACTTC,CSAPGLAVGETQYF
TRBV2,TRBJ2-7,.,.,TGTGCCAGCAGTCCCAGGGGCCACGAGCAGTACTTC,CASSPRGHEQYF
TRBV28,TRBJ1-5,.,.,TGTGCCAGCACGCCGGACAGCAGCAATCAGCCCCAGCATTTT,CASTPDSSNQPQHF
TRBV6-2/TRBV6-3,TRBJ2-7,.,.,TGTGCCAGCAGTTACTTAGAAGGCTCCTACGAGCAGTACTTC,CASSYLEGSYEQYF
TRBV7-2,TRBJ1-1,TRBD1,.,TGTGCCAGCAGCATAGACAGGGGGCGCGGCACTGAAGCTTTCTTT,CASSIDRGRGTEAFF
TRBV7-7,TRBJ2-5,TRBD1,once,TGTGCTAGCAGCCCCGGACAGGGCCCCCAAGAGACCCAGTACTTC,CASSPGQGPQETQYF
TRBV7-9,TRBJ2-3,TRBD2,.,TGTGCCAGCAGCTCTCCAGCGGGGCTCACAGATACGCAGTATTTT,CASSSPAGLTDTQYF
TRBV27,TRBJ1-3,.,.,TGTGCCAGCAGTTCGGTCCCAAAGACCATATATTTT,CASSSVPKTIYF
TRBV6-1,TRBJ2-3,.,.,TGTGCCAGCAGTGAAGCCAGCCCAACGGTGGCAGATACGCAGTATTTT,CASSEASPTVADTQYF
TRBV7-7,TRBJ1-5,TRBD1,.,TGTGCTAGCAGCCTCGGGACAGTTAGCAATCAGCCCCAGCATTTT,CASSLGTVSNQPQHF
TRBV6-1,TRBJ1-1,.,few,TGTGCCAGCACCCCGCTCGGGGGTAACACTGAAGCTTTCTTT,CASTPLGGNTEAFF
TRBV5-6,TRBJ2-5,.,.,TGTGCCAGCAGCTTGGGGACCAGGGATGGCGAGACCCAGTACTTC,CASSLGTRDGETQYF
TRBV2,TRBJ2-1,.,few,TGTGCCAGCAGTGAAGATAGGGGCCCCTCGGATGAGCAGTTCTTC,CASSEDRGPSDEQFF
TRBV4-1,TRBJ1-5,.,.,TGCGCCAGCAGCCAAGTGGTTTCGAGGCGAAGCAATCAGCCCCAGCATTTT,CASSQVVSRRSNQPQHF